These T cell receptor beta chains were read from a single sample in a study of blood T cell repertoires in COVID-19. Sequenced by immunoSEQ multiplex PCR; TCRdb stores in-frame clones only, minus some. This sample has about 67,000 clones, with 85% to 90% found just once. Source material: peripheral blood. Receptor source: a man aged 50-59 years with active COVID-19. CDR3s include the opening cysteine and the closing phenylalanine or tryptophan. The D gene is left open where the match is weak. Clone size appears in some rows only: once, few, many, or a class for an expanded clone.

NA TRBD2 TRBJ2-1 TRBV5-1 TGCGCCAGCAGCCCGACTAGCGGGAGATCAGGCGATGAGCAGTTCTTC CASSPTSGRSGDEQFF
NA NA TRBJ1-2 TRBV19 TGTGCCAGTAGTAGCCAACAGGGCTCCTATGGCTACACCTTC CASSSQQGSYGYTF
NA TRBD1 TRBJ2-1 TRBV4-1 TGCGCCAGCAGCCAACCCCCTCGGGACAGTAGCTACAATGAGCAGTTCTTC CASSQPPRDSSYNEQFF
NA NA TRBJ1-3 TRBV18 TGTGCCAGCTCACCTACCGTAAGGGGTATCGGAAACACCATATATTTT CASSPTVRGIGNTIYF
NA TRBD2 TRBJ2-1 TRBV3-1/TRBV3-2 TGTGCCAGCAGCTCCCCTAGGGGTAGCGGGAAGTCTAATGAGCAGTTCTTC CASSSPRGSGKSNEQFF
NA TRBD1 TRBJ1-5 TRBV19 TGTGCCAGTAGCACCAGGGGGCTTGGCAATCAGCCCCAGCATTTT CASSTRGLGNQPQHF
NA TRBD2 TRBJ2-1 TRBV4-1 TGCGCCAGCAGCCAAGCCCCTGGACTAGCGGGAAAAGGGGGTGAGCAGTTCTTC CASSQAPGLAGKGGEQFF
NA NA TRBJ2-7 TRBV28 TGTGCCAGCAGGGGGGCCACAGGGCCCTACGAGCAGTACTTC CASRGATGPYEQYF
few NA TRBJ2-1 TRBV6-2/TRBV6-3 TGTGCCAGCAGTCGGGGTGGTAGGGGAGGATCGCGGGTACACAATGAGCAGTTCTTC CASSRGGRGGSRVHNEQFF
NA TRBD2 TRBJ2-1 TRBV4-3 TGCGCCAGCAGCCATGAACTAGCGGGAGGCATCTACAATGAGCAGTTCTTC CASSHELAGGIYNEQFF
NA TRBD1 TRBJ1-5 TRBV15 TGTGCCACCAGCAGAGGATCACAGGGGAGCCAGCCCCAGCATTTT CATSRGSQGSQPQHF
NA NA TRBJ2-5 TRBV5-1 TGCGCCAGCAGCTTGGCCATAGAGACCCAGTACTTC CASSLAIETQYF
NA NA TRBJ2-1 TRBV24-1 TGTGCCACCAGTTCCGGCGGCAATGAGCAGTTCTTC CATSSGGNEQFF
NA NA TRBJ2-1 TRBV12-3/TRBV12-4 TGTGCCAGCAGTACCCCCCCCGGTTACGAGTTCTTC CASSTPPGYEFF
NA NA TRBJ2-3 TRBV15 TGTGCCACCAGCAGAGATGTGGGCGAAACAGATACGCAGTATTTT CATSRDVGETDTQYF
few TRBD1 TRBJ1-1 TRBV11-1 TGTGCCAGCAGCTCGAGGGGGCGAGCTTTCTTT CASSSRGRAFF
NA TRBD1 TRBJ2-7 TRBV6-6 TGTGCCAGCAGGAGGGGGACAGGGGGTTCCTACGAGCAGTACTTC CASRRGTGGSYEQYF
NA TRBD1 TRBJ1-2 TRBV2 TGTGCCAGCAGTGAAGGCCCTGGACAGGGCTATGGCTACACCTTC CASSEGPGQGYGYTF
NA TRBD1 TRBJ1-1 TRBV15 TGTGCCACCAGCAGCGGACAGGGCCGAAACACTGAAGCTTTCTTT CATSSGQGRNTEAFF
NA NA TRBJ2-7 TRBV3-1/TRBV3-2 TGTGCCAGCAGCCAAGTGAGCAGGAACTACGAGCAGTACTTC CASSQVSRNYEQYF
NA TRBD2 TRBJ2-1 TRBV5-4 TGTGCCAGCAGCTTGCCTAGCGGGAGGGATGAGCAGTTCTTC CASSLPSGRDEQFF
NA NA TRBJ1-5 TRBV2 TGTGCCAGCCGACAGGACATTAGCAATCAGCCCCAGCATTTT CASRQDISNQPQHF
NA TRBD1 TRBJ2-5 TRBV18 TGTGCCAGCTCCCCAACGACAGGGGAGACCCAGTACTTC CASSPTTGETQYF
NA TRBD2 TRBJ2-1 TRBV5-5 TGTGCCAGCAGCTTGGTAGCGACTAGCGAACTCTACAATGAGCAGTTCTTC CASSLVATSELYNEQFF
NA TRBD1 TRBJ1-4 TRBV6-2/TRBV6-3 TGTGCCAGCAGTAACCGGGACAGAGATGAAAAACTGTTTTTT CASSNRDRDEKLFF
NA NA TRBJ2-1 TRBV5-4 TGTGCCAGCAGCCAGACTAATTACAATGAGCAGTTCTTC CASSQTNYNEQFF
few NA TRBJ1-6 TRBV28 TGTGCCAGCAGCGTTTTCTCCTATAATTCACCCCTCCACTTT CASSVFSYNSPLHF
NA NA TRBJ1-1 TRBV4-3 TGCGCCAGCAGCCCCTCAACAAGACAGAACACTGAAGCTTTCTTT CASSPSTRQNTEAFF
once NA TRBJ1-6 TRBV14 TGTGCCAGCAGCCAATATCAGGGTCCGAAATCACCCCTCCACTTT CASSQYQGPKSPLHF
NA NA TRBJ2-3 TRBV7-3 TGTGCCAGCAGCCCGTACTCCGCTAGCTCCGCGACAGATACGCAGTATTTT CASSPYSASSATDTQYF
NA NA TRBJ1-1 TRBV19 TGTGCCAGTAGTAACCGGAGACGGACTGAAGCTTTCTTT CASSNRRRTEAFF
NA TRBD1 TRBJ1-2 TRBV7-9 TGTGCCAGCAGCTGGGACAGGGCAGGCGGCTACACCTTC CASSWDRAGGYTF
NA NA TRBJ2-7 TRBV4-3 TGCGCCAGCAGCCAAGAATGGACACAAATTACCTACGAGCAGTACTTC CASSQEWTQITYEQYF
NA NA TRBJ2-5 TRBV7-2 TGTGCCAGCAGCTCTGGGGCAATGACACAAGAGACCCAGTACTTC CASSSGAMTQETQYF
NA NA TRBJ2-1 TRBV11-2 TGTGCCAGCAGCTTAATCGGCGGAGGGGGCGTCGGGTTCTTC CASSLIGGGGVGFF
NA NA TRBJ1-2 TRBV28 TGTGCCAGCTTCTCCACAGGAAACTATGGCTACACCTTC CASFSTGNYGYTF
NA NA TRBJ2-5 TRBV28 TGTGCCAGCAGTTTAGTGGCGGGATTATCAGAGACCCAGTACTTC CASSLVAGLSETQYF
NA TRBD1 TRBJ2-7 TRBV4-3 TGCGCCAGCAGCCGCCTCGGGACAGGGAGCGAGCAGTACTTC CASSRLGTGSEQYF
few NA TRBJ2-1 TRBV5-1 TGCGCCAGCAGCTCGACGGGACTCGAAAACTACAATGAGCAGTTCTTC CASSSTGLENYNEQFF
NA TRBD1 TRBJ2-2 TRBV5-1 TGCGCCAGCAGCTTAAGTCAGGGGGCCTTTCGGGAGCTGTTTTTT CASSLSQGAFRELFF
NA TRBD1 TRBJ2-5 TRBV4-1 TGCGCCAGCAGCCGCGCGGGGACAGGGTTAGGTGAGACCCAGTACTTC CASSRAGTGLGETQYF
NA NA TRBJ2-7 TRBV5-1 TGCGCCAGCAGCTTGGGCGGTAGCGCGAGCTACGAGCAGTACTTC CASSLGGSASYEQYF
once NA TRBJ2-1 TRBV6-2/TRBV6-3 TGTGCCAGCAGTTACTCAGTGGGGCTAGCGAGTTACAATGAGCAGTTCTTC CASSYSVGLASYNEQFF
NA TRBD2 TRBJ2-5 TRBV7-9 TGTGCCAGCAGGTGGACTAGCAAAGAGACCCAGTACTTC CASRWTSKETQYF
NA NA TRBJ1-2 TRBV27 TGTGCCAGCAGCCTGGGCAGTGGTTTGGGCTATGGCTACACCTTC CASSLGSGLGYGYTF
NA NA TRBJ1-1 TRBV6-2/TRBV6-3 TGTGCCAGCAGTTACAACAGCCGGGGGACTGAAGCTTTCTTT CASSYNSRGTEAFF
NA NA TRBJ1-5 TRBV7-2 TGTGCCAGCAGCCCCTCTCCCCGAGGGCCCCAGCATTTT CASSPSPRGPQHF
NA NA TRBJ2-4 TRBV6-2/TRBV6-3 TGTGCCAGCAGTTACTACGCAGGTTCCAAAAACATTCAGTACTTC CASSYYAGSKNIQYF
NA NA TRBJ2-7 TRBV25-1 TGTGCCAGCAGTGAACAGGGGCGGGAGTACGAGCAGTACTTC CASSEQGREYEQYF
NA NA TRBJ2-3 TRBV28 TGTGCCAGCAGTCTCCACCTAAGCACAGATACGCAGTATTTT CASSLHLSTDTQYF
NA NA TRBJ1-5 TRBV5-5 TGTGCCAGCAGCTTGGAGGGGGTCGGTAATCAGCCCCAGCATTTT CASSLEGVGNQPQHF
NA NA TRBJ1-4 TRBV27 TGTGCCAGCAGTTCCCAGACAGTAGCTAATGAAAAACTGTTTTTT CASSSQTVANEKLFF
NA NA TRBJ1-1 TRBV18 TGTGCCAGCTCACCACTTGGGGGGGCTTTCACTGAAGCTTTCTTT CASSPLGGAFTEAFF
NA NA TRBJ1-1 TRBV7-2 TGTGCCAGCAGCTTCCCCCCCCGACAGAGGAACACTGAAGCTTTCTTT CASSFPPRQRNTEAFF
NA NA TRBJ1-5 TRBV19 TGTGCCACCCGGACAGGCAATCAGCCCCAGCATTTT CATRTGNQPQHF
NA TRBD2 TRBJ2-2 TRBV2 TGTGCCAAAGGACTAGCGGGAGGCACCGGGGAGCTGTTTTTT CAKGLAGGTGELFF
NA NA TRBJ1-1 TRBV7-2 TGTGCCAGCAGCCCCGGGTCGGGTGAAGCTTTCTTT CASSPGSGEAFF
few NA TRBJ1-6 TRBV27 TGTGCCAGCCGACTCGGATCGACAGCCTATAATTCACCCCTCCACTTT CASRLGSTAYNSPLHF
NA NA TRBJ1-4 TRBV12-3/TRBV12-4 TGTGCCAGCAGTTTAGGGGGGAGGGAAAAACTGTTTTTT CASSLGGREKLFF
NA TRBD1 TRBJ2-5 TRBV5-4 TGTGCCAGCAGCTTTCAAGGGGGACAGATCCAAGAGACCCAGTACTTC CASSFQGGQIQETQYF